This T cell receptor (beta chain) was captured in a study of blood T cell repertoires in COVID-19. About the research overall: Italy, Spain and the United States were the sources of the convalescent and acute COVID-19 samples.

Source study methods: Scientists estimated how many nucleated cells there were by amplifying reference gene primers. Assay used: immunoSEQ multiplex PCR; TCRdb lists only in-frame clones, some missing. Clonal size and the V and J genes are those of that table, whereas D and trimming came from the DNA. The table shows under 500,000 clones, with roughly 87% occurring only once. Trimming took off 10 bases at V and 6 bases at J, with 22 bases between the two ends. Germline V lookup: CDR1 ENHRY, CDR2 SYGVKD. This CDR3 contains 14 residues. The TCR sequence derives from a woman aged 18-35 years with acute COVID-19. Sequencing was carried out using PBMCs or T cells enriched from blood (not recorded which). The chain links TRBV10-3 to TRBJ2-7; D might be TRBD1 (6 bases). The CDR3 protein is CATTDFQGNLEQYF. CDR3 bases: TGTGCCACCACGGACTTCCAGGGGAATCTCGAGCAGTACTTC.